The next 32 T cell receptor beta chains were all read from a single sample in a study of Graves' ophthalmopathy and Graves' hyperthyroidism. Amplification of the TCR beta CDR3 regions used RNA transcripts (as template). HTBI primers were used in a first-round RT-PCR, which preceded a second-round multiplex PCR. Each CDR3 protein gets one entry after TCRdb re-called the multiplex PCR reads with MiXCR. This repertoire shows about 180,000 distinct CDR3 sequences, 30% to 45% found once; its top ten account for less than 6%. Specimen: peripheral blood. The source is a middle-aged woman with Graves' ophthalmopathy.

The J gene is TRBJ2-5, the V gene TRBV6-2 or TRBV6-3; 14 bases align to TRBD2. The germline gives CDR1 MNHEY, CDR2 SVGEGT. This CDR3 contains 16 residues. J lost 4 bases, V lost 6 bases, and 7 bases had no gene match. CDR3 bases: TGTGCCAGCAGGATGGGACTAGCGGGAGCGGTAGAGACCCAGTACTTC. Translated, it gives CASRMGLAGAVETQYF.

The V gene is TRBV20-1, the J gene TRBJ2-7; 11 nucleotides match TRBD2. CDR1 and CDR2 from the germline V gene are DFQATT and SNEGSKA (reference sequence). The CDR3 has 14 residues. V was pared by 1 base and J by 7 bases, with 6 bases of the junction left unmatched. The CDR3 DNA follows: TGCAGTGCTAGAGGACTAGCGGGAACATGGGAGCAGTACTTC. Amino acid sequence: CSARGLAGTWEQYF.

This clonotype was found many times. The chain carries TRBV24-1 and TRBJ2-2; 9 nucleotides agree with TRBD2. In germline, CDR1 is KGHDR, CDR2 SFDVKD. After removal of 8 bases from V and 0 bases from J, the junction contained 3 bases not matched to a gene. CDR3 size: 15 residues. CDR3 amino acids: CATKSSGANTGELFF. The CDR3 DNA reads as TGTGCCACCAAGTCTAGCGGGGCGAACACCGGGGAGCTGTTTTTT.

The chain joins TRBV24-1 to TRBJ2-7, with TRBD2 as a possible D gene (6 bases). CDR1 is KGHDR and CDR2 is SFDVKD in the germline V gene. The V end lost 9 bases, the J end lost 1 base, and 12 bases lay between the germline ends. This CDR3 has 13 residues. CDR3: CATETSESYEQYF. The DNA of the CDR3 is TGTGCCACCGAGACTAGTGAATCCTACGAGCAGTACTTC.

J is TRBJ2-7 and V is TRBV29-1; 7 nucleotides match TRBD1. The CDR3 totals 14 residues. Germline loops: CDR1 SQVTM, CDR2 ANQGSEA. Unmatched junction bases numbered 5, after V lost 1 base and J lost 2 bases. The CDR3 loop is CSVEGPGGTYEQYF. CDR3 in DNA: TGCAGCGTTGAAGGGCCAGGGGGAACCTACGAGCAGTACTTC.

This clonotype was picked up many times. V usage is TRBV20-1 and J usage is TRBJ2-7; D ambiguous. V was trimmed by 3 bases and J by 3 bases, leaving 15 bases between them. This CDR3 contains 14 residues. CDR1 is DFQATT and CDR2 is SNEGSKA in the germline V gene (reference sequence). In nucleotides, the CDR3 is TGCAGTGCTAGTCACAATAGAGTCTGCTACGAGCAGTACTTC. It yields the protein CSASHNRVCYEQYF.

This clonotype was recorded many times. This chain joins TRBV6-5 and TRBJ1-6; weak D call: TRBD1 (6 bases). The CDR3 has 17 residues. V dropped 0 bases and J dropped 4 bases, with 13 bases sitting between them. Germline assignment: CDR1 MNHEY and CDR2 SVGAGI. The CDR3 DNA sequence: TGTGCCAGCAGTTACTCTGGCAGGGGTATATATAATTCACCCCTCCACTTT. Translated: CASSYSGRGIYNSPLHF.

The V call is TRBV12-3 or TRBV12-4, the J call TRBJ2-5; a possible D gene is TRBD2 (6 bases). Trimming shortened V by 6 bases and J by 4 bases, and 18 bases separated the two germline ends. The CDR3 is 15 amino acids. This CDR3 is CASSRSLVGRETQYF. DNA of the CDR3: TGTGCCAGCAGCCGCAGTCTGGTCGGGAGAGAGACCCAGTACTTC.

This clonotype was found many times. V usage is TRBV2 and J usage is TRBJ1-5; maybe TRBD1 (5 bases). From germline, CDR1 is SNHLY and CDR2 FYNNEI. This CDR3 spans 15 amino acids. Deletions cut 6 bases from V and 4 bases from J, with 16 bases between. This chain's CDR3 is CASRLLGVQNQPQHF. In DNA form, the CDR3 reads TGTGCCAGCAGATTACTAGGGGTCCAGAATCAGCCCCAGCATTTT.

The chain couples TRBV6-2 or TRBV6-3 to TRBJ1-2, with 7 bases that match TRBD1. This CDR3 region has 16 residues. Per the germline V gene, CDR1 is MNHEY and CDR2 is SVGEGT. With V trimmed by 2 bases and J by 9 bases, 15 bases remained unmatched. This CDR3 is CASSYEGAILVRSYTF. Written as DNA, the CDR3 is TGTGCCAGCAGTTACGAGGGGGCGATCCTCGTTCGTAGCTACACCTTC.

This clonotype was observed many times. The chain is built from TRBV4-1 and TRBJ2-5; D is possibly TRBD2 (6 bases). Trimming pared 3 bases from V and 5 bases from J, leaving 16 bases between. Germline V gene data show CDR1 as MGHRA and CDR2 as YSYEKL. This CDR3 comprises 15 residues. The CDR3 DNA sequence: TGCGCCAGCAGCCAGAGGAGGGGAGGTGAGGAGACCCAGTACTTC. Amino acid sequence: CASSQRRGGEETQYF.

This clonotype appeared many times. The chain uses TRBV5-1 and TRBJ2-6; D is perhaps TRBD1 or TRBD2 (5 bases each). CDR1 is SGHRS, CDR2 YFSETQ, per germline. The CDR3 has 16 residues. Trimming stripped 4 bases from V and 0 bases from J, with 11 bases between. CDR3 sequence: CASSGGRGSGANVLTF. CDR3 nucleotide sequence: TGCGCCAGCAGCGGGGGACGAGGCTCTGGGGCCAACGTCCTGACTTTC.

Here the CDR3 DNA reads TGCAGCGTTTCCAGGGACGCTGCTTGGGACACTGAAGCTTTCTTT. Residues: CSVSRDAAWDTEAFF. The chain links TRBV29-1 to TRBJ1-1; TRBD1 is a possible D gene (5 bases). Trimming cost V 5 bases and J 3 bases, with 19 bases left between them. The CDR3 totals 15 residues. The germline gives CDR1 SQVTM, CDR2 ANQGSEA.

The rearrangement uses TRBV12-5 and TRBJ2-7; D gene uncertain. Trimming took 3 bases from V and 6 from J, leaving 6 bases between them. The CDR3 spans 11 residues. Germline lookup yields CDR1 LGHNT and CDR2 FRNRAP. The CDR3 loop is CASGFFPEQYF. DNA for the CDR3: TGTGCTAGTGGTTTCTTCCCCGAGCAGTACTTC.

In this sample, this clonotype turned up many times. V usage is TRBV4-2 and J usage is TRBJ1-1; D not certain. V was cut by 4 bases and J by 1 base, with 7 bases left in between. Germline assignment: CDR1 LGHNA and CDR2 YNFKEQ. The CDR3 has 13 residues. The CDR3 region has the DNA TGTGCCAGCAGCCTCGTTCCGAACACTGAAGCTTTCTTT. Residues: CASSLVPNTEAFF.

Of note for this clonotype: Relative to the germline gene, one junction end is altered; a read error may explain this. The chain has TRBV20-1 and TRBJ2-7, with unresolved D. This CDR3 is built from 14 residues. Germline CDR1 reads DFQATT; CDR2 reads SNEGSKA (reference sequence). The CDR3, as DNA: TGCAGTGCCCCCCCTCTTTTGTCTGCCTACGAGAAGTACTTC. It codes for CSAPPLLSAYEKYF.

This clonotype was seen ten or more times. J is TRBJ2-1 and V is TRBV6-2 or TRBV6-3, with 11 bases fitting TRBD2. This CDR3 comprises 17 residues. The germline V gene encodes CDR1 MNHEY and CDR2 SVGEGT. J gave up 1 base and V 6 bases, and 8 bases lay outside the gene matches. As DNA, the CDR3 is TGTGCCAGCAGCAAACTAGCGGGAGATTTGTCCTACAATGAGCAGTTCTTC. Translated: CASSKLAGDLSYNEQFF.

The J gene is TRBJ1-5, the V gene TRBV6-5, with 7 bases lining up with TRBD1. The CDR3 spans 15 residues. After removal of 4 bases from V and 9 bases from J, the junction contained 12 bases not matched to a gene. Germline CDR1 reads MNHEY; CDR2 reads SVGAGI. CDR3 sequence: CASSSQQGWDGPQHF. The DNA for the CDR3 is TGTGCCAGCAGTTCTCAACAGGGGTGGGATGGGCCCCAGCATTTT.

This clonotype was detected many times. V and J are TRBV19 and TRBJ1-2, with 7 bases lining up with TRBD1. Trimming at V came to 4 bases and at J to 4 bases, leaving 6 bases not matched to a gene. The V gene's germline CDR1 is LNHDA and CDR2 SQIVND (reference sequence). The CDR3 is 14 residues long. The CDR3 sequence is CASSTRQGIYGYTF. The CDR3 DNA reads as TGTGCCAGTAGTACAAGACAGGGAATCTATGGCTACACCTTC.

As to this clonotype: The CDR3 does not end in the conserved phenylalanine or tryptophan, so this is likely a read error. J is TRBJ2-5 and V is TRBV6-1; 7 positions match TRBD1. The CDR3 sequence is 15 residues long. CDR1 and CDR2 (germline): MNHNS, SASEGT. The V segment lost 2 bases and the J segment 5 bases; nucleotides outside the gene matches: 8. CDR3 amino acids: CASSEPMTGRETQYS. The CDR3 nucleotides are TGTGCCAGCAGTGAACCTATGACAGGGCGGGAGACCCAGTACTCA.

This clonotype has a single count. The CDR3 here is CASRLTGGYGYTF. Written as DNA, the CDR3 is TGTGCCAGCAGATTAACAGGGGGCTATGGCTACACCTTC. This chain links TRBV6-5 with TRBJ1-2, with 8 bases that match TRBD1. The V segment lost 6 bases and the J segment 4 bases; nucleotides outside the gene matches: 4. This CDR3 is 13 amino acids long. Germline V gives CDR1 MNHEY, CDR2 SVGAGI.

CDR3 region: CATSRAARRSYEQYF. The CDR3 nucleotides read TGTGCCACCAGCAGAGCGGCCCGTCGGTCCTACGAGCAGTACTTC. The chain has TRBV15 and TRBJ2-7; the D is unclear. Germline CDR1 reads LNHNV; CDR2 reads YYDKDF (reference sequence). CDR3 size: 15 residues. V dropped 1 base and J dropped 1 base, with 11 bases sitting between them.

This clonotype was counted ten times or more. The rearrangement joins TRBV11-2 to TRBJ2-7, with D unclear. The CDR3 loop spans 13 amino acids. V was cut by 4 bases and J by 3 bases, with 10 bases left in between. Germline V CDR1 and CDR2: SGHAT, FQNNGV. CDR3 in amino acids: CASSWFIGYEQYF. CDR3 bases: TGTGCCAGCAGCTGGTTCATCGGCTACGAGCAGTACTTC.

This clonotype came up many times. The V and J genes are TRBV25-1 and TRBJ1-1, with TRBD1 as a possible D gene (5 bases). Trimming took off 1 base at V and 3 bases at J, with 12 bases between the two ends. Germline assignment: CDR1 MGHDK and CDR2 SYGVNS. The CDR3 spans 15 residues. The CDR3 loop is CASSESVGGDTEAFF. Written as DNA, the CDR3 is TGTGCCAGCAGTGAATCTGTCGGGGGAGACACTGAAGCTTTCTTT.

At least ten counts were recorded for this clonotype. The V call is TRBV6-5, the J call TRBJ2-2, with 8 bases aligning to TRBD2. The CDR3 runs 16 residues. Per the germline V gene, CDR1 is MNHEY and CDR2 is SVGAGI. V gave up 2 bases and J gave up 6 bases; unmatched junction bases: 8. Written as DNA, the CDR3 is TGTGCCAGCAGTTACGAGGGCGGGGGGCGCCCCGGGGAGCTGTTTTTT. This sequence encodes CASSYEGGGRPGELFF.

The V and J genes are TRBV6-1 and TRBJ1-3; no reliable D call. Germline CDR1 MNHNS, CDR2 SASEGT. V lost 4 bases, J lost 7 bases, and 14 bases lay in between. The CDR3 has 14 amino acids. The CDR3 DNA sequence: TGTGCCAGCAGTGTCTCATGGCGGCGGAACACCATATATTTT. This sequence encodes CASSVSWRRNTIYF.

V is TRBV12-5 and J is TRBJ1-1, with D possibly TRBD1 on 6 matching bases. This CDR3 has 17 residues. With 0 bases removed from V and 0 bases from J, the gap between germline ends came to 14 bases. CDR1 is LGHNT, CDR2 FRNRAP, per germline. This CDR3 is CASGLVAGATMNTEAFF. DNA for the CDR3: TGTGCTAGTGGTTTGGTGGCAGGGGCAACAATGAACACTGAAGCTTTCTTT.

The chain uses TRBV4-2 and TRBJ1-2; D not certain. The CDR3 is made up of 14 amino acids. Trimming left V 2 bases short and J 6 bases short, with 13 bases between. Germline CDR1 and CDR2: LGHNA and YNFKEQ. Here the CDR3 reads CASSQQLIGDGYTF. In DNA, the CDR3 is TGTGCCAGCAGCCAACAACTCATAGGCGATGGCTACACCTTC.

The V gene is TRBV29-1, the J gene TRBJ2-7, with 9 bases fitting TRBD1. V gave up 3 bases and J gave up 4 bases; unmatched junction bases: 4. Germline V gene sequence: CDR1 SQVTM, CDR2 ANQGSEA. CDR3 length equals 13 residues. The CDR3, as DNA: TGCAGCGTTGAGGGGACAGGGCGGTACGAGCAGTACTTC. Amino acids: CSVEGTGRYEQYF.

The chain links TRBV5-1 to TRBJ1-2; D remains unclear. V lost 5 bases, J lost 1 base, and 9 bases lay in between. The germline V gene encodes CDR1 SGHRS and CDR2 YFSETQ. The CDR3 is made up of 13 amino acids. This CDR3 is CASRFDRNYGYTF. CDR3 DNA: TGCGCCAGCAGGTTCGACCGTAACTATGGCTACACCTTC.

This clonotype occurred many times. The chain couples TRBV28 to TRBJ1-1, with D maybe TRBD1 (5 bases). Germline values: CDR1 MDHEN, CDR2 SYDVKM. V shed 4 bases and J shed 4 bases, with 22 bases lying between them. This CDR3 region has 17 residues. The CDR3 loop reads CASSSGEQPSGGTEAFF. CDR3 DNA: TGTGCCAGCAGTTCAGGCGAACAGCCCTCGGGGGGCACTGAAGCTTTCTTT.

This clonotype was detected many times. V and J are TRBV5-1 and TRBJ1-3; 8 bases match TRBD1. The CDR3 runs 14 residues. V shed 5 bases, J shed 4 bases, and the junction held 5 bases outside the gene matches. Germline V gene lookup returns CDR1 SGHRS and CDR2 YFSETQ. The CDR3 loop is CASRPGGSGNTIYF. In DNA form, the CDR3 reads TGCGCCAGCAGGCCAGGGGGCTCGGGAAACACCATATATTTT.